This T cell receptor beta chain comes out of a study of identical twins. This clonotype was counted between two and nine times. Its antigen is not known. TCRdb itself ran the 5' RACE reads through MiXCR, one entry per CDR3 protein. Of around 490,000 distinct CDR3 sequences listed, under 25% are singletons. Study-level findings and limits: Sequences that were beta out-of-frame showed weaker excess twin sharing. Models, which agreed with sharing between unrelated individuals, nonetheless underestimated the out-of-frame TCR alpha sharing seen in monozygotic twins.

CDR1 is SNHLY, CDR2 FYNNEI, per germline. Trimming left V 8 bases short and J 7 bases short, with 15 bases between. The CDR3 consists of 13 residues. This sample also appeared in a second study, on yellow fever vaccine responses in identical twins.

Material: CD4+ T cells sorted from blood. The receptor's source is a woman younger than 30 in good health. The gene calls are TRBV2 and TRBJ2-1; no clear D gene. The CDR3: CASRSGPGNEQFF. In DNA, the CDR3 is TGTGCCAGCCGGTCCGGGCCTGGGAATGAGCAGTTCTTC.